The present entry profiles one T cell receptor (beta chain) with its context. No antigen is known for it. V was cut by 5 bases and J by 2 bases, with 11 bases left in between. This CDR3 contains 14 residues. The germline CDR1 and CDR2 sequences are SGHTA and FQGNSA. It was at deep level that the assay was run. Produced via immunoSEQ multiplex PCR; TCRdb's table is partial and in-frame only. The sample carries some 2,500,000 clones, approximately 90% recorded once. This record belongs to a study of shared clonotypes between healthy human individuals. All donors were healthy HIV-negative adults lacking recent acute infections or vaccinations. Negatively enriched CD4+ T cells were divided by CD45RA into naive and memory. Findings and caveats of the study: Naive subsets tended to show greater estimated richness than memory subsets.

The chain uses TRBV7-2 and TRBJ2-3, with D hard to call. The specimen sequenced was naive CD4+ T cells from PBMCs. Subset specified: CD45RA+ positively selected. The sequence was obtained from a man aged 18 to 29 in good health. Some clones in this sample may be carry-over from other donors' samples. The CDR3 here is CASSRSGVTDTQYF. As DNA, the CDR3 is TGTGCCAGCAGCAGATCCGGAGTCACAGATACGCAGTATTTT.